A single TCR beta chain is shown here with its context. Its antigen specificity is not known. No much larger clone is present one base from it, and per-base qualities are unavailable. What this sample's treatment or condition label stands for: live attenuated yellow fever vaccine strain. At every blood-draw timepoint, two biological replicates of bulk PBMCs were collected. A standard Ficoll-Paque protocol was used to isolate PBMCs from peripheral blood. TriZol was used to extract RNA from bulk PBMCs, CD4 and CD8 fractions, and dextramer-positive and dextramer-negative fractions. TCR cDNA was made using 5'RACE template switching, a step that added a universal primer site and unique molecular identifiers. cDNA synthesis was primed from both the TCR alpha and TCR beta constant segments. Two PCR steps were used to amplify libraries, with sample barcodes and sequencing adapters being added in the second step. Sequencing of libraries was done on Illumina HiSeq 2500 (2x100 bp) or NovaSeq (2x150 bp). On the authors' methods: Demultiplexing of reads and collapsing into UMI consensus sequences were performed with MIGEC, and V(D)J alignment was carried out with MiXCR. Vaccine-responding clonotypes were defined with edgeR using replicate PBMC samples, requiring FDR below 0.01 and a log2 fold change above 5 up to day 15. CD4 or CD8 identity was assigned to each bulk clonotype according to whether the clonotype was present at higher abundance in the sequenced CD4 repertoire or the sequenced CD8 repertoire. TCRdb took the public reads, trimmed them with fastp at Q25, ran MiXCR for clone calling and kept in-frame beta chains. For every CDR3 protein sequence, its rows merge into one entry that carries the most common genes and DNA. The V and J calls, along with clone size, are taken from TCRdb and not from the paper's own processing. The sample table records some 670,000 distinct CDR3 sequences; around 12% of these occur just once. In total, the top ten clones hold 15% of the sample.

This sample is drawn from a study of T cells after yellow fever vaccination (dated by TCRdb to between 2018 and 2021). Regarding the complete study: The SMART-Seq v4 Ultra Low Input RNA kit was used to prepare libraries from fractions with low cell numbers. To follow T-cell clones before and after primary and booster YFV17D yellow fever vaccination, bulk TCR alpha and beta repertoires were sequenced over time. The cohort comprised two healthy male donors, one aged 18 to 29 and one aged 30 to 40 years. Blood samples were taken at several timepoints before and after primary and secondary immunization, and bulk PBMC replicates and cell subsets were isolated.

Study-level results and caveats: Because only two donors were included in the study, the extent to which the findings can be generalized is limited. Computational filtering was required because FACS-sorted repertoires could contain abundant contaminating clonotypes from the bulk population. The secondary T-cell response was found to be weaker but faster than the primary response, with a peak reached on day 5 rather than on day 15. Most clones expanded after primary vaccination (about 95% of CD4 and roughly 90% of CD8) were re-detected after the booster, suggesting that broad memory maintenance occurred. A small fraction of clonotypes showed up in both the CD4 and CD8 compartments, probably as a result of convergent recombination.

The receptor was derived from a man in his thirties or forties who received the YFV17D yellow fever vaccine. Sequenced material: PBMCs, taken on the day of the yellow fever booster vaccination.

The DNA sequence follows: TGTGCCAGCAGTTCCGGGGGCTTAAACAATGAGCAGTTCTTC. Its coded protein is CASSSGGLNNEQFF. The chain is assembled from TRBV28 and TRBJ2-1; the D assignment is uncertain and may be TRBD1 or TRBD2, with 6 bases supporting each. Trimming costs V 4 bases and J 5 bases, and their ends lie 12 bases apart. Taken from the germline V gene, the CDR1 and CDR2 loops are MDHEN and SYDVKM. Inclusive of the bounding cysteine and phenylalanine, the CDR3 is 14 residues long. Just CDR3 DNA is preserved here, 42 bases in frame from base 1. Full variable domain (CDR3 extended with the reference TRBV28 and TRBJ2-1 proteins): DVKVTQSSRYLVKRTGEKVFLECVQDMDHENMFWYRQDPGLGLRLIYFSYDVKMKEKGDIPEGYSVSREKKERFSLILESASTNQTSMYLCASSSGGLNNEQFFGPGTRLTVL.